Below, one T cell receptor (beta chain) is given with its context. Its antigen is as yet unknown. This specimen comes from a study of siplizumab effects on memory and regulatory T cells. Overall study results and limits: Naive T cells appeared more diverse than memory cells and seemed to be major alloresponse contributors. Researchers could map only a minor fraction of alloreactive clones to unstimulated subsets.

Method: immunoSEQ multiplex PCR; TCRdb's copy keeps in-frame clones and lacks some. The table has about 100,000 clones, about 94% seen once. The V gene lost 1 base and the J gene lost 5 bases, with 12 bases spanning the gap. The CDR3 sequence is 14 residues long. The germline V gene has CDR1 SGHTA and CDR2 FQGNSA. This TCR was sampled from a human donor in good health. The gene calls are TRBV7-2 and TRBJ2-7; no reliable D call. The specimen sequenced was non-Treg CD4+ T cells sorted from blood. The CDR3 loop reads CASSLVVSVDEQYF. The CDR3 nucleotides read TGTGCCAGCAGCTTAGTGGTCAGCGTAGACGAGCAGTACTTC.